This T cell receptor beta chain emerged from a study of monozygotic twins with inflammatory bowel disease. General study points: IBD patients exhibited fewer clonotypes shared with other individuals than healthy twins, particularly with disease activity. A distinction between different T cell subtypes was not possible.

Concerning this clonotype: Its specificity is unknown.

The CDR3 is 13 amino acids. Looked up from germline, CDR1 is SGHTA and CDR2 is FQGNSA. UMIs with a 6-nucleotide sample barcode were added by template switching. Reprocessing the 5' RACE reads, TCRdb reports a single entry for every CDR3 protein and omits DNA. The sample has over 110,000 distinct CDR3 sequences, and its top ten clones hold 2.4%. The sequencing input was blood. The chain couples TRBV7-2 to TRBJ1-1; no DNA is available, so the TRBD1 call from TCRdb remains unchecked. The receptor was derived from a human donor with ulcerative colitis or Crohn's disease, or a healthy co-twin of an affected twin (not recorded which). The CDR3 loop reads CASSLGQGRGAFF. The entire variable domain, with the rest obtained from reference TRBV7-2 and TRBJ1-1, is as follows: GAGVSQSPSNKVTEKGKDVELRCDPISGHTALYWYRQSLGQGLEFLIYFQGNSAPDKSGLPSDRFSAERTGGSVSTLTIQRTQQEDSAVYLCASSLGQGRGAFFGQGTRLTVV.